This TCR beta chain was captured by sequencing in a study of T cells in Graves' hyperthyroidism and ophthalmopathy. Investigators excluded patients with uncontrolled infection, other autoimmune disease, pregnancy or lactation. Amplification of TCR beta CDR3 regions used RNA as the template. HTBI primers drove first-round RT-PCR of the TCR CDR3. TCRdb reprocessed the multiplex PCR reads with MiXCR, giving one entry per CDR3 protein. This table holds approximately 430,000 distinct CDR3 sequences, approximately 15% found once. CDR3 length: 13 amino acids. Germline CDR1 and CDR2: WNHNN and SYGVQD (reference sequence). The V gene end was trimmed by 5 bases and the J gene end by 10 bases; junction bases not matched to a gene: 5.

The specimen sequenced was blood. The chain carries TRBV10-1 and TRBJ1-6, with 7 bases matching TRBD1. The source is a man between 18 and 29 years old with Graves' ophthalmopathy. The CDR3 nucleotides are TGCGCCAGCAGTCCAACAGGGGAATCACCCCTCCACTTT. Its translation: CASSPTGESPLHF.